This T cell receptor beta chain was observed in a study of T cells in Graves' hyperthyroidism and ophthalmopathy (dated by TCRdb to between 2019 and 2020). In terms of the full investigation: Peripheral blood was collected at initial diagnosis, before any treatment. To identify distinguishing TCR V-J signatures, a discovery cohort of around 100 patients was used, comprising some 45 with Graves' ophthalmopathy and 57 with stable Graves' hyperthyroidism. Prospective prediction of ophthalmopathy was tested in an independent validation cohort of 18 to 20 hyperthyroidism patients and 17 patients who later progressed to ophthalmopathy. The roughly 91 discovery patients were randomly divided into training and test sets at a 7:3 ratio. Thyroid tissue and blood T-cell repertoires from about 6 Graves' hyperthyroidism patients were also compared in the study. Following sampling, methimazole starting at 30 mg daily was given to hyperthyroidism patients, and high-dose intravenous methylprednisolone was given to ophthalmopathy patients. The paper describes TCR Vbeta CDR3 sequencing of some 130 peripheral blood samples, made up of about 40 ophthalmopathy patients, approximately 73 hyperthyroidism patients and roughly 17 progressor patients.

Ophthalmopathy patients had moderately to severely active disease, Clinical Activity Score of at least 3, NOSPECS grade of at least 4, and duration under 3 months. The study excluded patients with uncontrolled infections, other autoimmune diseases, pregnancy or lactation. Diagnoses were based on clinical symptoms, serum thyroxine and TRAb, thyroid ultrasound and orbital computed tomography. PBMCs were isolated from about 10 ml of fresh peripheral blood by Ficoll-Paque density gradient centrifugation. Total RNA was extracted with Trizol reagent, and quality was checked on an Agilent 2100 Bioanalyzer. Clipping removes 7 bases from V and 5 bases from J, with 7 as the unmatched junction base count. The CDR3, cysteine through phenylalanine, is 14 amino acids long. Here the CDR3 DNA is all that survives: 42 bases in frame from base 1. Amplification of TCR beta CDR3 regions was carried out from RNA transcripts. The first round of RT-PCR for the TCR CDR3 was performed with the HTBI primer set and the Qiagen OneStep RT-PCR kit. Libraries were constructed in a second round of multiplex PCR, after which size selection and purification were carried out. The libraries were sequenced on an Illumina HiSeq2000 using paired-end 100 bp reads. Per the original workflow: SOAPnuke was used to process the raw data, with reads discarded if the reads contained adapters or uncalled bases, had a mean Phred below 15, or lacked an exact constant-primer or identifier match. COPE v1.2.5 was used to merge the high-quality paired reads, and each unique nucleotide sequence was defined as a clonotype. Clonotypes were aligned to IMGT TRBV, TRBD and TRBJ reference segments using MiTCR v1.1. Analysis was restricted to V-J combinations with a frequency above 0.0001, which covered 98% to 99.2% of repertoires. The TCS score was defined as the ratio of F50 (clonal expansion) to E x V (chaos), calculated using BLOSUM62-based TCRdist between CDR3 peptides within each V-J. Welch's t-statistics and random forest reduced roughly 530 V-J features to 10 to 15, which were used in a naive Bayes classifier (R e1071). TCRdb redid the processing of the public reads, applying fastp at Q25 and MiXCR, and retained in-frame beta chains. Merged by CDR3 protein, the rows form single entries marked with the most common genes and DNA. Clone size and V and J calls follow TCRdb, not the original study. The sample table lists more than 350,000 distinct CDR3 sequences, about 14% of them with a count of one. The ten biggest clones cover about 18% of the sample.

This clonotype was seen a few times. Which antigen it targets is not known. No base quality values were provided; no much bigger clone lies one nucleotide off. Summary of the overall study and its limitations: Most expanded thyroid clonotypes (frequency above 0.001) were also found in blood, which suggests that blood repertoires may mirror thyroid immune responses. Sample size was not statistically predetermined, and blinding of investigators to group allocation was not performed. In validation, the model predicted progression to ophthalmopathy a median of about 6 months before onset, with about 71% sensitivity and 72.22% specificity. A model built on a 13 V-J signature distinguished ophthalmopathy from stable hyperthyroidism, reaching roughly 88% sensitivity and around 81% specificity in cross-validation and 80%/75% in testing.

Recombination connected TRBV12-3 or TRBV12-4 to TRBJ2-5; a stretch of 10 junction bases matches TRBD1. The clonotype was recovered from a woman in her twenties or thirties with Graves' ophthalmopathy. Sample: blood. The CDR3 corresponds to CASNDRGPGETQYF. The nucleotides are TGTGCCAGCAATGACAGGGGGCCGGGGGAGACCCAGTACTTC.